This T cell receptor (beta chain) emerged from a study of monozygotic twins with inflammatory bowel disease. Notes on the study in general: Healthy twins shared more clonotypes with others than IBD patients, most markedly active ones.

Blood (around 2.5 ml) was collected from every donor individually. The CDR3 has 15 amino acids. The V gene's germline CDR1 is WNHNN and CDR2 SYGVQD (reference sequence). Note on this clonotype: Its antigen is unknown.

TCRdb reprocessed the 5' RACE reads; each CDR3 protein has one entry and no DNA is given. The sample table includes more than 85,000 distinct CDR3 sequences. The receptor was derived from a human donor with ulcerative colitis or Crohn's disease, or a healthy co-twin of an affected twin (not recorded which). The chain joins TRBV10-1 to TRBJ2-7; the D call of TRBD1 rests on TCRdb alone, since no DNA is present to check it. The sample was blood. CDR3 sequence reads: CASSEPGTGAYEQYF.